This TCR beta chain derives from a study of control samples from healthy donors and cancer patients. TCRdb's table, derived via immunoSEQ multiplex PCR, lists solely in-frame clones and lacks some. The data show about 76,000 clones, around 90% seen once. CDR1 and CDR2 from the germline V gene are LGHNT and FRNRAP. Trimming shortened V by 0 bases and J by 5 bases, and 17 bases separated the two germline ends. There are 17 residues in the CDR3. This chain joins TRBV12-5 and TRBJ1-3; D is ambiguous. The receptor was derived from a woman aged 50 to 60 with colorectal cancer. The sample comprised PBMCs. This CDR3 reads CASGLVPTPGIRNTIYF. CDR3 nucleotide sequence: TGTGCTAGTGGTTTGGTACCCACCCCCGGGATCAGAAACACCATATATTTT.